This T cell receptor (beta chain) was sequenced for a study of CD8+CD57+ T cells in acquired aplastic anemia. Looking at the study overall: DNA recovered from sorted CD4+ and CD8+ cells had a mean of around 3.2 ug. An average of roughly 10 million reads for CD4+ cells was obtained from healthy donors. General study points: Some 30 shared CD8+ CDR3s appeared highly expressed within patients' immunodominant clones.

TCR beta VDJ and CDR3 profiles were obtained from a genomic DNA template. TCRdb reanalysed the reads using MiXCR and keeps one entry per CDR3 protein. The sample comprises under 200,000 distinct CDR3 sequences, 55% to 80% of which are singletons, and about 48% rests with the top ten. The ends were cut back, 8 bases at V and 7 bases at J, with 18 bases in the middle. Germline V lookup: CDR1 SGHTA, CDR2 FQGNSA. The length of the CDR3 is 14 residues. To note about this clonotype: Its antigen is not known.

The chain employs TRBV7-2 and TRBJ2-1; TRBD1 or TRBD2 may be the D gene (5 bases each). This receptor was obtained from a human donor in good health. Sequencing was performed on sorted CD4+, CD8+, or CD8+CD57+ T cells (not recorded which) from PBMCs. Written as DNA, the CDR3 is TGTGCCAGCTACCTTCGTGGGGGAAGGAATGAGCAGTTCTTC. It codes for CASYLRGGRNEQFF.